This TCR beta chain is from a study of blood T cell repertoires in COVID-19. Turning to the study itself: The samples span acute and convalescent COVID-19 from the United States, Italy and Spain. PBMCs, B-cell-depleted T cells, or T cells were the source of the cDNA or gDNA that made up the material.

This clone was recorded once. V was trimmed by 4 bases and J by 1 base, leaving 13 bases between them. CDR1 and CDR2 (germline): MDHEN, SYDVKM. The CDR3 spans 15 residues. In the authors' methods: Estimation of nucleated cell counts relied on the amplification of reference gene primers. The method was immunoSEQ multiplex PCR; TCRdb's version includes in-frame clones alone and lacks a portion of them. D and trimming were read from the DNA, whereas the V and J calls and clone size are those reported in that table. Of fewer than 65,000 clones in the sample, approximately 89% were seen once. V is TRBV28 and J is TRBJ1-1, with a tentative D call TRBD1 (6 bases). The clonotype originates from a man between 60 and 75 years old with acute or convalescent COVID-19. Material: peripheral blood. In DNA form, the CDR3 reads TGTGCCAGCAGTTCGCGGGGAGGGGGGAACACTGAAGCTTTCTTT. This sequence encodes CASSSRGGGNTEAFF.